The clone carrying this TCR beta chain was recorded a few times. The antigen is unknown. A much larger clone differs by one base, so this may be a read error. The sample originates from a study of post-analysis software for immune sequencing data. Study-wide results and caveats: Higher frequency in patients than in controls was seen for roughly 5 TRBV segments, with TRBV5-6, TRBV5-1 and TRBV20-1 among them.

Every TCR beta cDNA library bore unique molecular identifiers. Each CDR3 protein gets one entry after TCRdb re-called the PCR reads with MiXCR. The sample carries approximately 570,000 distinct CDR3 sequences, 44% recorded once. The germline gives CDR1 SGHRS, CDR2 YFSETQ. This CDR3 is 14 amino acids long. The source material was blood. V is TRBV5-1 and J is TRBJ2-3; tentatively, D is TRBD2 (6 bases). This clonotype was obtained from a girl aged 5-17 years with multiple sclerosis. CDR3 DNA: TGCGCCAACAGCTCCGGGACTAGCACAGATACGCAGTATTTT. It encodes CANSSGTSTDTQYF.